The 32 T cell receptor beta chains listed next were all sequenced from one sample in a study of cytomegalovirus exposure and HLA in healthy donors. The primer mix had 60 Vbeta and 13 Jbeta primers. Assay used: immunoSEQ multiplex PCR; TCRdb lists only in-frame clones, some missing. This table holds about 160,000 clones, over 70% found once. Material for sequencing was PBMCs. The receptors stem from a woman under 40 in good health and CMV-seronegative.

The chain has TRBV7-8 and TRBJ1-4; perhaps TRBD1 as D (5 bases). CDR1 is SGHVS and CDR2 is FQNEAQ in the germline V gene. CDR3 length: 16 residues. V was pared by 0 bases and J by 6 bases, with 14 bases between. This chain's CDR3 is CASSLASLRDYEKLFF. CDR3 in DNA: TGTGCCAGCAGCTTAGCGTCTCTCAGGGACTATGAAAAACTGTTTTTT.

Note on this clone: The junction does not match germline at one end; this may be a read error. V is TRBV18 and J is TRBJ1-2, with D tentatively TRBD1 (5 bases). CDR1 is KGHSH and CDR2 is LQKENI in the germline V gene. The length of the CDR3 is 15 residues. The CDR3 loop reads CASSAPAGGNYGYTF. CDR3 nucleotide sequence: TGTGCCAGCTCAGCACCCGCCGGGGGTAACTATGGCTACACCTTC. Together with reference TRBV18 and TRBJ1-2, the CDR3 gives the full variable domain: NAGVMQNPRHLVRRRGQEARLRCSPMKGHSHVYWYRQLPEEGLKFMVYLQKENIIDESGMPKERFSAEFPKEGPSILRIQQVVRGDSAAYFCASSAPAGGNYGYTFGSGTRLTVV.

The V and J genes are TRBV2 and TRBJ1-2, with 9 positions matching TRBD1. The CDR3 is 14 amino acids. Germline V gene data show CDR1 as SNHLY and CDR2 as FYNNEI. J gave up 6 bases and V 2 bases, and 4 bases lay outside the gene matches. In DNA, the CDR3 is TGTGCCAGCAGTGAATACAGGGGGCTTGATGGCTACACCTTC. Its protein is CASSEYRGLDGYTF.

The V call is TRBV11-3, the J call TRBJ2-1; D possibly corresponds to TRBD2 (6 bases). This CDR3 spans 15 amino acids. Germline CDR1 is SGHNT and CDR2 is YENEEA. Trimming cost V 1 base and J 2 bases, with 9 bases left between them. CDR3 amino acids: CASSLGLVTYNEQFF. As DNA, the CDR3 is TGTGCCAGCAGCTTAGGACTAGTTACCTACAATGAGCAGTTCTTC.

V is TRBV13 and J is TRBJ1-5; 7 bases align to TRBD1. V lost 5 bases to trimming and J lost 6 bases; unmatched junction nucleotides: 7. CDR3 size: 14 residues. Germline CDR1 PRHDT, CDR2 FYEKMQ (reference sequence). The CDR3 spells CASSRQGPSQPQHF. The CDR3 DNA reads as TGTGCCAGCAGCCGACAGGGTCCCTCTCAGCCCCAGCATTTT.

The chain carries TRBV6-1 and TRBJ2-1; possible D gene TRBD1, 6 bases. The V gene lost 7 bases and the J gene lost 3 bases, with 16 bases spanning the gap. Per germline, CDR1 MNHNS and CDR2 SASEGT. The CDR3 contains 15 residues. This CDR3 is CASNFGQPGYNEQFF. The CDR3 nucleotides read TGTGCCAGCAATTTCGGACAGCCTGGCTACAATGAGCAGTTCTTC.

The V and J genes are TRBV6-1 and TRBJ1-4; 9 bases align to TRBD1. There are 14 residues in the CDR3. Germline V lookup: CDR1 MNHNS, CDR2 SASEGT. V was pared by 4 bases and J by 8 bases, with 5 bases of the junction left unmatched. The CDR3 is CASSGRDRVEKLFF. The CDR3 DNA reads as TGTGCCAGCAGTGGCCGGGACAGGGTCGAAAAACTGTTTTTT.

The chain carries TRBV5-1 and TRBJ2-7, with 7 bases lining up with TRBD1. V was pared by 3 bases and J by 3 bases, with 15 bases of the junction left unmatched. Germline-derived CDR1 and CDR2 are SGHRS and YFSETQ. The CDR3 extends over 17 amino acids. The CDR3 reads CASSWVVGGRLDYEQYF. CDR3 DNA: TGCGCCAGCAGCTGGGTGGTAGGGGGCCGCCTCGACTACGAGCAGTACTTC. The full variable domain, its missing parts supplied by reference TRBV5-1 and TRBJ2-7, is KAGVTQTPRYLIKTRGQQVTLSCSPISGHRSVSWYQQTPGQGLQFLFEYFSETQRNKGNFPGRFSGRQFSNSRSEMNVSTLELGDSALYLCASSWVVGGRLDYEQYFGPGTRLTVT.

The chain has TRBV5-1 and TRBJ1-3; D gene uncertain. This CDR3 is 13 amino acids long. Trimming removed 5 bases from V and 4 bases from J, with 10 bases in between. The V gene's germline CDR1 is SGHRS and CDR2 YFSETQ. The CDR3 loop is CASRRDAGNTIYF. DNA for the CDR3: TGCGCCAGCAGGCGGGATGCGGGAAACACCATATATTTT.

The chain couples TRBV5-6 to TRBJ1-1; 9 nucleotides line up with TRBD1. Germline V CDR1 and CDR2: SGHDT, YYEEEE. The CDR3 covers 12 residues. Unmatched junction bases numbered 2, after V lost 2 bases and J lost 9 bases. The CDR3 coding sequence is TGTGCCAGCAGCTTTGGACAGGGGAAAGCTTTCTTT. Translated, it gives CASSFGQGKAFF.

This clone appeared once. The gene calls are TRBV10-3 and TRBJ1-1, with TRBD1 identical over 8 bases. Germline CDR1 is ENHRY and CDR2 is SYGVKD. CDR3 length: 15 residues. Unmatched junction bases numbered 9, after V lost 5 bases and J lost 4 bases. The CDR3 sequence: CAISPLDTGGTEAFF. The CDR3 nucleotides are TGTGCCATCAGTCCCCTAGATACAGGGGGCACTGAAGCTTTCTTT.

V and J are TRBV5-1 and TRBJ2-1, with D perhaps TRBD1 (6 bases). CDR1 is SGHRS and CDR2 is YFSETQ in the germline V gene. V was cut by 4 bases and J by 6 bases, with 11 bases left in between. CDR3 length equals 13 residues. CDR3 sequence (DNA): TGCGCCAGCAGCCCAGACAGGCGCAATGAGCAGTTCTTC. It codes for CASSPDRRNEQFF.

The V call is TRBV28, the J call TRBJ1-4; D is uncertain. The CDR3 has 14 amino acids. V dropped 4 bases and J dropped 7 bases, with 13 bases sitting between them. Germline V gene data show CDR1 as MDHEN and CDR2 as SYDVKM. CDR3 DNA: TGTGCCAGCAGTTCACAGTCCCAAGTTGAAAAACTGTTTTTT. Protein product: CASSSQSQVEKLFF.

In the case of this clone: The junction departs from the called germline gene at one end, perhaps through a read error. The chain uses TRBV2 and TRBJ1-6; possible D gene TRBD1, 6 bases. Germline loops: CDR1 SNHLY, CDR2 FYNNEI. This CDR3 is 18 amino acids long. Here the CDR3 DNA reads TGTGGCAGCAGTGGGACCCGGACAGTGAGCTCCTATAATTCACCCCTCCACTTT. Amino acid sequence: CGSSGTRTVSSYNSPLHF.

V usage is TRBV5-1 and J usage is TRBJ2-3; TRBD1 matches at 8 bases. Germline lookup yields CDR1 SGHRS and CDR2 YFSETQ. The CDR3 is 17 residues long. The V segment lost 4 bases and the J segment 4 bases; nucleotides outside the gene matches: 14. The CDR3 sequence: CASSPNGQGKIADTQYF. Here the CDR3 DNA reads TGCGCCAGCAGCCCGAATGGACAGGGTAAAATTGCAGATACGCAGTATTTT.

The CDR3 region has the DNA TGCGCCAGCAGCTTGGACAGGCAGAGCACAGATACGCAGTATTTT. Its translation: CASSLDRQSTDTQYF. The chain combines TRBV5-1 with TRBJ2-3, with a tentative D call TRBD1 (5 bases). This CDR3 contains 15 residues. The germline CDR1 and CDR2 sequences are SGHRS and YFSETQ. With 0 bases removed from V and 0 bases from J, the gap between germline ends came to 8 bases.

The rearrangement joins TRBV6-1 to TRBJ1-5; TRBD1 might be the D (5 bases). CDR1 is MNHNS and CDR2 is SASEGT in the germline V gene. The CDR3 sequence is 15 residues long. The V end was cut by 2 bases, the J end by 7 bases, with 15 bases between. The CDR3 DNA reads TGTGCCAGCAGTGAAATTGGGGGGTATTGGCAGCCCCAGCATTTT. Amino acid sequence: CASSEIGGYWQPQHF.

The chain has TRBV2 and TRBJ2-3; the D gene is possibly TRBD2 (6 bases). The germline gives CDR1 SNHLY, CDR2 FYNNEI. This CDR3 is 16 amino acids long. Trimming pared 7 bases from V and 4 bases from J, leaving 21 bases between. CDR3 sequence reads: CASIMSQGGGADTQYF. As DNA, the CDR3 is TGTGCCAGCATCATGTCCCAGGGTGGAGGGGCAGATACGCAGTATTTT. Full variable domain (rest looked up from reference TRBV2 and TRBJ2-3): EPEVTQTPSHQVTQMGQEVILRCVPISNHLYFYWYRQILGQKVEFLVSFYNNEISEKSEIFDDQFSVERPDGSNFTLKIRSTKLEDSAMYFCASIMSQGGGADTQYFGPGTRLTVL.

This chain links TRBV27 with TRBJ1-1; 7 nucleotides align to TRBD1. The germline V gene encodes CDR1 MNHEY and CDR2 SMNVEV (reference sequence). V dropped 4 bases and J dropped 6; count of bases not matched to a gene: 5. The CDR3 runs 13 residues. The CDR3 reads CASSSYRGPEAFF. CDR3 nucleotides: TGTGCCAGCAGTTCCTACAGGGGCCCTGAAGCTTTCTTT.

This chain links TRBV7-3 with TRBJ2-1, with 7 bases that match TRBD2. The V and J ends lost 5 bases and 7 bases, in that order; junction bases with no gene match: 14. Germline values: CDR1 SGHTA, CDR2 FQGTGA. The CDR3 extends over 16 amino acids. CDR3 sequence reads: CASSPEDLAELNEQFF. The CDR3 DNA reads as TGTGCCAGCAGCCCGGAGGATCTAGCGGAACTTAATGAGCAGTTCTTC.

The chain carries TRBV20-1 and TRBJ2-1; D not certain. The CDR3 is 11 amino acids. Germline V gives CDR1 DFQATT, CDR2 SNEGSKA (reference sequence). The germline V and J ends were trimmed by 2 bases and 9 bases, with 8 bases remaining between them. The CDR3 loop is CSARTVAEQFF. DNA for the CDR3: TGCAGTGCTAGAACTGTCGCTGAGCAGTTCTTC.

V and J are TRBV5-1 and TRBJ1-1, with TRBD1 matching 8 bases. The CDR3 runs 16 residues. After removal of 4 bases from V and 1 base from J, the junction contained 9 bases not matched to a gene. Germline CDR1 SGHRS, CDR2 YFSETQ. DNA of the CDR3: TGCGCCAGCAGCCAAGGGACAGGAACGGCGAACACTGAAGCTTTCTTT. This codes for CASSQGTGTANTEAFF.

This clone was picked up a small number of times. For the CDR3, the DNA is TGTGCCAGCAGCACAGTCGCCAAGGGGGAGCAGTACTTC. This sequence encodes CASSTVAKGEQYF. The gene calls are TRBV4-2 and TRBJ2-7; D possibly corresponds to TRBD1 (5 bases). Germline CDR1 reads LGHNA; CDR2 reads YNFKEQ. The V gene lost 5 bases and the J gene lost 7 bases, with 15 bases spanning the gap. The CDR3 sequence is 13 residues long.

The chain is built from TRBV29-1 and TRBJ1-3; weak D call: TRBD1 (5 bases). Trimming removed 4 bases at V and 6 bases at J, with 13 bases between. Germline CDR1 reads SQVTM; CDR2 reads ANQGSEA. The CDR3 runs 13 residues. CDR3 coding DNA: TGCAGCGTTGTTTCCAGGGCCGAAAACACCATATATTTT. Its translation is CSVVSRAENTIYF.

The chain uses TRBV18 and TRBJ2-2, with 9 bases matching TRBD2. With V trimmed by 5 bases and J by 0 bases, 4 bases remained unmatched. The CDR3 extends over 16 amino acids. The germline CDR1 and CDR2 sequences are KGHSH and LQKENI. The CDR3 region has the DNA TGTGCCAGCTCAGTAGCGGGGGCCCCGAACACCGGGGAGCTGTTTTTT. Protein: CASSVAGAPNTGELFF.

Here the CDR3 DNA reads TGCACCAGCAGCCGCACGGTAGCTAGCGGGGGGGCCGCACAGTTCTTC. As protein: CTSSRTVASGGAAQFF. The chain recombines TRBV1 with TRBJ2-1; the table's D call, TRBD2, has no DNA check behind it. TRBV1 is recorded as a pseudogene. The CDR3 has 16 residues.

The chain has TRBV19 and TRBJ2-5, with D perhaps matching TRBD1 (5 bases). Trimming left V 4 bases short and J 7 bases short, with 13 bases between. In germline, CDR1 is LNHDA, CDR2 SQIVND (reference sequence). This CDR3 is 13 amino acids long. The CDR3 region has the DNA TGTGCCAGTAGTAACCGCGATAGGGGGACCCAGTACTTC. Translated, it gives CASSNRDRGTQYF.

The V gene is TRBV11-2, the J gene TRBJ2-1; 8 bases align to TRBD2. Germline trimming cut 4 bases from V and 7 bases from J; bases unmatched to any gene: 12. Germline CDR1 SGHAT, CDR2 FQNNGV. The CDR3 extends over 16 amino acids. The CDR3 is CASSSGGTRRPNEQFF. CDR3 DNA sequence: TGTGCCAGCAGCTCAGGCGGGACTAGGAGACCGAATGAGCAGTTCTTC.

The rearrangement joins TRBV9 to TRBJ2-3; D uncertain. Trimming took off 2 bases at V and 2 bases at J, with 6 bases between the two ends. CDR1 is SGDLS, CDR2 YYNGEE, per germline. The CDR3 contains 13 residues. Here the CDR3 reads CASSVPNTDTQYF. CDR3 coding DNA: TGTGCCAGCAGCGTCCCTAACACAGATACGCAGTATTTT.

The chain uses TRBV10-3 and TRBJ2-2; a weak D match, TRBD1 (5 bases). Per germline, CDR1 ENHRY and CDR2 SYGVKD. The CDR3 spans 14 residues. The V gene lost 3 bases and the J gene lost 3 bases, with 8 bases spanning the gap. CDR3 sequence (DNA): TGTGCCATCAGTGATGAAGGGGACACCGGGGAGCTGTTTTTT. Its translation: CAISDEGDTGELFF.

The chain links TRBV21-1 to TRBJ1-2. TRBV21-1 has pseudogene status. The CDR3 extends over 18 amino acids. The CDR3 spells CASSGHAVWGASVYGYTF. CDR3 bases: TGTGCCAGCAGCGGCCACGCAGTTTGGGGAGCGTCGGTCTATGGCTACACCTTC.

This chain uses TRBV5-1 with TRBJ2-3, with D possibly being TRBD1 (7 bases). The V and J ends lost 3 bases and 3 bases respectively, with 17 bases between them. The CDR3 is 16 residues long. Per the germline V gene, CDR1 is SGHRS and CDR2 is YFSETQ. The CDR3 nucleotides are TGCGCCAGCAGCTCACCTGCGGGACAGATAACAGATACGCAGTATTTT. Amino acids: CASSSPAGQITDTQYF. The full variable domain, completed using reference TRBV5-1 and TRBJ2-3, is KAGVTQTPRYLIKTRGQQVTLSCSPISGHRSVSWYQQTPGQGLQFLFEYFSETQRNKGNFPGRFSGRQFSNSRSEMNVSTLELGDSALYLCASSSPAGQITDTQYFGPGTRLTVL.